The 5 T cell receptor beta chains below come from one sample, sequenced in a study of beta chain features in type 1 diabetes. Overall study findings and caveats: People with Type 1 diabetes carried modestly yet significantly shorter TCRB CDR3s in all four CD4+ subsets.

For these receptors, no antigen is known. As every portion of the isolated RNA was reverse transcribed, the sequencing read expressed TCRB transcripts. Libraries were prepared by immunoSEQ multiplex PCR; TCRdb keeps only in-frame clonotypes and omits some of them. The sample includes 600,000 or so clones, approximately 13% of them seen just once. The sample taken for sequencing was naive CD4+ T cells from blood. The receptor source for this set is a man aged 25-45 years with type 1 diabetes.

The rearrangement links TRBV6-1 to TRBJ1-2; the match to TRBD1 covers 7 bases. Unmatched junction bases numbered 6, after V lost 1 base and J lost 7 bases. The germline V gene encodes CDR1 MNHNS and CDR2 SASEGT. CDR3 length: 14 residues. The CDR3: CASSEGDSWRGYTF. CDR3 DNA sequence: TGTGCCAGCAGTGAAGGGGACAGCTGGCGTGGCTACACCTTC.

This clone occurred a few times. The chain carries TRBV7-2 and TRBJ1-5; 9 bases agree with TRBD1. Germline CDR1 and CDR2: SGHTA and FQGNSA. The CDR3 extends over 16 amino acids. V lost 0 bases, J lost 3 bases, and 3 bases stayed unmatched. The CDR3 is CASSLAGTGSNQPQHF. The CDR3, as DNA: TGTGCCAGCAGCTTAGCCGGGACAGGGTCCAATCAGCCCCAGCATTTT.

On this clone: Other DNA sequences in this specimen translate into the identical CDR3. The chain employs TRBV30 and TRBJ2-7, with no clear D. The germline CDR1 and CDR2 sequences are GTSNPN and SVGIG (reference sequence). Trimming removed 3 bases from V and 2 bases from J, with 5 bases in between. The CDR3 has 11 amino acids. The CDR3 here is CAWSGAYEQYF. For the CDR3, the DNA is TGTGCCTGGAGCGGAGCCTACGAGCAGTACTTC.

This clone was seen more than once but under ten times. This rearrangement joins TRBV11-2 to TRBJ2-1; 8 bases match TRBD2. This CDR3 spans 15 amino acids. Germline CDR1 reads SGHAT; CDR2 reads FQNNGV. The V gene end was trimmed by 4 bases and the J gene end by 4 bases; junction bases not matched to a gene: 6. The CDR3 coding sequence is TGTGCCAGCAGCTCCGTGCGGGGGGTATACAATGAGCAGTTCTTC. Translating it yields CASSSVRGVYNEQFF.

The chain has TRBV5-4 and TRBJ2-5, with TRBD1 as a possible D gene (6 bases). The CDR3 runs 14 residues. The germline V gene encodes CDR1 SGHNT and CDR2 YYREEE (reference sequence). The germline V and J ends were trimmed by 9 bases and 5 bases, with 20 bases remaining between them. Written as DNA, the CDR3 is TGTGCCATCCGATCACAGGGCGGTACTGAGACCCAGTACTTC. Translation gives CAIRSQGGTETQYF.